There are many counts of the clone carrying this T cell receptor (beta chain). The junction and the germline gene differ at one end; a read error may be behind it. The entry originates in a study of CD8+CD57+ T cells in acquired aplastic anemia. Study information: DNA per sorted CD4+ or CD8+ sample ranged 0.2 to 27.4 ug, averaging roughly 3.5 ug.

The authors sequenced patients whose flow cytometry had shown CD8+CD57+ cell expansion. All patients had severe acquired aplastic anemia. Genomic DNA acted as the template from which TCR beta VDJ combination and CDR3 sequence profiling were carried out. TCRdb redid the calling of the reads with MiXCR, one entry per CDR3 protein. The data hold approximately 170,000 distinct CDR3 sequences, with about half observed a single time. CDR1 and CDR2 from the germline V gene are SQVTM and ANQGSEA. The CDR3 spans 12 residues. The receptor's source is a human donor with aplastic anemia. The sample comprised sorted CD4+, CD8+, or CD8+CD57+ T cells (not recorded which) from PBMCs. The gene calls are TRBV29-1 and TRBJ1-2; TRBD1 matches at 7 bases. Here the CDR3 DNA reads TGCAGCGTAGAAGACAGGGTTAATGGCTACACCTTC. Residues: CSVEDRVNGYTF. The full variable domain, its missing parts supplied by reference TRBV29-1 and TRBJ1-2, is SAVISQKPSRDICQRGTSLTIQCQVDSQVTMMFWYRQQPGQSLTLIATANQGSEATYESGFVIDKFPISRPNLTFSTLTVSNMSPEDSSIYLCSVEDRVNGYTFGSGTRLTVV.